The entry below gives a single TCR beta chain sequence along with its context. Its antigen remains unidentified. The data stem from a study of cytotoxic CD8 clonotypes in ibrutinib-treated CLL. Study-wide context: Of a cohort that held around 10 relapsed/refractory and roughly 15 treatment-naive patients, about 18 were IGHV unmutated. General study findings and limits: Clonality grew at ibrutinib response; at progression, it decreased back toward baseline. Sampling of sustained-remission and progressing patients occurred at differing times.

The data were produced by immunoSEQ multiplex PCR, yet TCRdb's version contains in-frame clones alone and is incomplete. Here the sample spans some 200,000 clones, roughly 77% being singletons. V lost 6 bases, J lost 6 bases, and 7 bases stayed unmatched. This CDR3 region has 13 residues. Germline CDR1 and CDR2: LNHDA and SQIVND (reference sequence). The sequencing used PBMCs, collected after 12 months of ibrutinib treatment. The clonotype was recovered from a human donor with chronic lymphocytic leukemia. The rearrangement uses TRBV19 and TRBJ1-1, with TRBD1 matching 7 bases. The CDR3 reads CASSQGVVAEAFF. DNA for the CDR3: TGTGCCAGTAGCCAGGGGGTCGTGGCTGAAGCTTTCTTT.